This T cell receptor (beta chain) was documented in a study of blood T cell repertoires in COVID-19. The wider study: The United States, Italy and Spain were the sources of the acute and convalescent COVID-19 samples. In each case, the material was cDNA or gDNA derived from T cells, B-cell-depleted T cells, or PBMCs.

Losses at the gene ends were 2 bases for V and 5 bases for J; bases not matched to a gene: 7. This CDR3 has 15 residues. The V gene's germline CDR1 is SGHRS and CDR2 YFSETQ. Original processing notes: Reference gene primers were amplified, and this amplification served to estimate nucleated cell counts. Some clones are missing from TCRdb's copy, which holds only in-frame ones; the method was immunoSEQ multiplex PCR. V, J and clone size were drawn from that table, and D and trimming were deduced from the DNA. The sample lists roughly 120,000 clones, 72% occurring once. Sequenced material: peripheral blood. The rearrangement links TRBV5-1 to TRBJ2-5, with 9 bases matching TRBD1. The sequence derives from a woman aged 55-69 years with acute or convalescent COVID-19. The CDR3, as DNA: TGCGCCAGCAGCTTTGGACAGGGGAGATGGGAGACCCAGTACTTC. Its protein is CASSFGQGRWETQYF.